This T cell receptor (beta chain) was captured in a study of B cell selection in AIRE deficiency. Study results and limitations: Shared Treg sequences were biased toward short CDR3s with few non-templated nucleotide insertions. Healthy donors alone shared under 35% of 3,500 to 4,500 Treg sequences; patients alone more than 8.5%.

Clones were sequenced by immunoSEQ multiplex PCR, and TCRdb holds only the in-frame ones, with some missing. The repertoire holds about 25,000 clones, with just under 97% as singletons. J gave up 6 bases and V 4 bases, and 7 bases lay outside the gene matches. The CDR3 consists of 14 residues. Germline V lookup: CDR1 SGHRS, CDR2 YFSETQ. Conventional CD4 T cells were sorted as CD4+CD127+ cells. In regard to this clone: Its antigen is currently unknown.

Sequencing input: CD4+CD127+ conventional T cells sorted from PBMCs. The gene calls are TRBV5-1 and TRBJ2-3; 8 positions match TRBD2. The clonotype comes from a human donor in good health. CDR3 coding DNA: TGCGCCAGCAGCGAGAGGACTAGCATCGATACGCAGTATTTT. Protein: CASSERTSIDTQYF.